The clone carrying this T cell receptor (beta chain) is termed medium-sized. The junction differs from germline at one of its ends, possibly a read error. TCRdb redid the calling of the 5' RACE reads with MiXCR, one entry per CDR3 protein. The table shows around 2,700 distinct CDR3 sequences, with around 2.1% occurring only once. Sample time point: sample taken at primary tumor resection. In germline, CDR1 is SGHKS, CDR2 YYEKEE (reference sequence). This CDR3 has 16 residues. This record belongs to a study of spatial heterogeneity in lung cancer. Study details: Among detected sequences, beta-chain ones consistently exceeded alpha-chain ones in number.

The V gene is TRBV5-5, the J gene TRBJ2-7; 7 bases agree with TRBD1. The TCR comes from a male donor with early-stage non-small cell lung cancer. This sample comprised normal lung tissue next to the tumor, obtained at surgery. The CDR3, as DNA: TGTGCCAGCAGCCTCTCCGGGACAGCGAACTCGCGTTTGGTTGACTTC. Its translation is CASSLSGTANSRLVDF.